This record covers a single T cell receptor beta chain. These data are taken from a study of cytomegalovirus exposure and HLA in healthy donors. PCR was performed using 60 Vbeta and 13 Jbeta primers. Assay used: immunoSEQ multiplex PCR; TCRdb lists only in-frame clones, some missing. The sample lists about 140,000 clones, roughly three quarters occurring once. V lost 5 bases to trimming and J lost 4 bases; unmatched junction nucleotides: 10. Looked up from germline, CDR1 is LGHNA and CDR2 is YNFKEQ. The CDR3 is made up of 15 amino acids. The specimen sequenced was PBMCs. The source of this sequence is a man younger than 35 in good health and CMV-seronegative. The V gene is TRBV4-2, the J gene TRBJ2-7, with 8 positions matching TRBD1. For the CDR3, the DNA is TGTGCCAGCAGCTCGTTGTCCGGACAGGGTTACGAGCAGTACTTC. Translating it yields CASSSLSGQGYEQYF.